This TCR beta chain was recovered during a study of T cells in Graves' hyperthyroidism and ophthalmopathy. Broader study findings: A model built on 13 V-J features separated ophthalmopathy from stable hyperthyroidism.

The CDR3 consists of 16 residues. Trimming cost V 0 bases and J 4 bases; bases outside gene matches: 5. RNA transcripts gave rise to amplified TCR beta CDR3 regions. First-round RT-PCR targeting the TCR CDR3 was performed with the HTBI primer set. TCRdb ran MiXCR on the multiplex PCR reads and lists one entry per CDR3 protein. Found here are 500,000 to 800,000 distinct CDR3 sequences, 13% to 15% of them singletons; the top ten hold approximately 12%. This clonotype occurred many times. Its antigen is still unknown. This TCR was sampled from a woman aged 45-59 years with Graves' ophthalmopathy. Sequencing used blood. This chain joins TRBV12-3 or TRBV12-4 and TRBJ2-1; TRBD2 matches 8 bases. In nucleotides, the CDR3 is TGTGCCAGCAGTTTAGCGATGGTAGCGGGATACAATGAGCAGTTCTTC. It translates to CASSLAMVAGYNEQFF.